This TCR beta chain was recorded in a study of shared clonotypes between healthy human individuals. Study-wide context: A donor's plate count was three for CD4 naive and three for CD4 memory; CD8 naive had two and CD8 memory one.

J gave up 0 bases and V 3 bases, and 6 bases lay outside the gene matches. The CDR3 covers 16 residues. Per germline, CDR1 ENHRY and CDR2 SYGVKD. An even split of each subset's genomic DNA across several immunoSEQ plates was performed. Some clones are missing from TCRdb's copy, which holds only in-frame ones; the method was immunoSEQ multiplex PCR. The table records about 770,000 clones, 55% to 75% of them present only once. Donation came from healthy HIV-negative adults that had no recent acute infections or vaccinations. The split of CD4+ cells yielded CD45RA+ naive and CD45RA-negative memory subsets.

The clonotype originates from a woman aged 25 to 39 in good health. The V and J genes are TRBV10-3 and TRBJ2-7, with 9 bases fitting TRBD2. The sequenced sample consisted of memory CD4+ T cells sorted from blood. Subset noted: CD45RA-negative fraction. The CDR3 coding sequence is TGTGCCATCAGTGACCCTAGCGGGGATAGCTCCTACGAGCAGTACTTC. Translating it yields CAISDPSGDSSYEQYF.